A selection of T cell receptor beta chains follows, all from one sample in a study of radiotherapy plus CTLA-4 blockade in lung cancer. Data came from immunoSEQ multiplex PCR; TCRdb stores just in-frame clones and leaves some out. The repertoire holds around 45,000 clones, with about 67% as singletons. The specimen comprised peripheral blood, sampled from a patient treated with radiotherapy plus ipilimumab. These receptors all come from a human donor with non-small cell lung cancer who had a partial response to radiotherapy plus ipilimumab. CDR3s include the opening cysteine and the closing phenylalanine or tryptophan. Fields, in order: V gene, D gene, J gene, CDR3 protein. A D gene is named only where the DNA matches it firmly.

TRBV5-1	TRBD1	TRBJ2-1	CASQQGGFDNEQFF
TRBV19	TRBD1	TRBJ1-5	CASTGNRGGQPQHF
TRBV5-6	TRBD2	TRBJ2-7	CASTSGTSGFNEQYF
TRBV5-1	-	TRBJ1-2	CASSLANTGQYGYTF
TRBV2	TRBD2	TRBJ2-2	CASSGLAGGQGTGELFF
TRBV2	TRBD2	TRBJ2-5	CASSLSGGAGETQYF
TRBV7-3	TRBD1	TRBJ1-1	CASSWTGRTEAFF
TRBV27	-	TRBJ1-6	CASSHLDAGYNSPLHF
TRBV7-9	-	TRBJ2-3	CASSPETDTQYF
TRBV9	TRBD2	TRBJ2-5	CASSVRGVDSETQYF
TRBV30	TRBD1	TRBJ1-2	CAWSVRRTGGHGYTF
TRBV10-3	-	TRBJ2-7	CAIGSSRSTYEQYF
TRBV7-9	TRBD2	TRBJ2-5	CASSLRAGLRETQYF
TRBV30	-	TRBJ1-5	CAWSAPLGALHQPQHF
TRBV7-2	-	TRBJ1-2	CASSPRTTGYTF
TRBV11-2	TRBD2	TRBJ2-1	CASSLDSGGGAGNEQFF
TRBV6-5	-	TRBJ2-6	CASSYAHSGANVLTF
TRBV19	-	TRBJ2-7	CASSIGGGWNEQYF
TRBV27	TRBD1	TRBJ1-1	CASSLYRGTEAFF
TRBV7-7	TRBD1	TRBJ2-5	CASSLTGAQTQYF
TRBV4-3	-	TRBJ1-2	CASSQDGNRGYTF
TRBV7-9	-	TRBJ2-3	CASGRVETGPTDTQYF
TRBV5-1	TRBD2	TRBJ2-3	CASSLTGGDTQYF
TRBV15	TRBD1	TRBJ2-3	CATSKNRGMADTQYF
TRBV28	-	TRBJ1-1	CASSWPGPNTEAFF
TRBV2	-	TRBJ2-7	CASTGGTSRYEQYF
TRBV7-3	TRBD2	TRBJ2-1	CASSSSRGGANNEQFF
TRBV15	-	TRBJ2-5	CATSPQGNREETQYF
TRBV11-2	TRBD1	TRBJ1-4	CATSTGLNEKLFF
TRBV14	-	TRBJ2-1	CASSQLRQYNEQFF
TRBV7-2	-	TRBJ2-7	CASSLGPLTSYEQYF
TRBV19	TRBD1	TRBJ1-5	CASKGDSNHYSNQPQHF
TRBV9	TRBD2	TRBJ2-2	CASRAGLVPGELFF
TRBV7-9	TRBD1	TRBJ1-5	CASSSGQGVNQPQHF
TRBV19	-	TRBJ2-7	CASSIGTWGTYEQYF
TRBV6-1	-	TRBJ1-1	CASSVSRSMNTEAFF
TRBV6-6	TRBD1	TRBJ1-2	CASSSGQGRNYGYTF
TRBV19	-	TRBJ2-4	CASMGLGAKNIQYF
TRBV5-1	-	TRBJ1-4	CASSLARMEKLFF
TRBV30	-	TRBJ2-1	CAWKRPGTRFNEQFF
TRBV2	TRBD1	TRBJ2-7	CASRQLGTGVRTYEQYF
TRBV5-1	-	TRBJ1-1	CASSLHPGGPNTEAFF
TRBV30	TRBD1	TRBJ2-4	CAWSGVTGPKNIQYF
TRBV7-3	TRBD2	TRBJ2-2	CASSKQAWASGNTGELFF
TRBV6-5	-	TRBJ1-2	CASSSAGATSYGYTF
TRBV6-1	-	TRBJ1-3	CASTQRSGNTIYF
TRBV6-5	-	TRBJ2-7	CASTVGGYYEQYF
TRBV7-7	-	TRBJ1-4	CASSIGGVTNEKLFF
TRBV18	-	TRBJ2-2	CASSDLGTSTGELFF
TRBV19	TRBD1	TRBJ1-5	CASSDRVRRYQPQHF
TRBV30	-	TRBJ2-2	CAWSRLGERGELFF
TRBV7-2	TRBD2	TRBJ2-5	CASSGWGGTFQETQYF
TRBV7-2	-	TRBJ2-1	CASSLEQVVGNEQFF
TRBV30	TRBD1	TRBJ1-2	CAWRFGQGNGYTF
TRBV19	TRBD1	TRBJ1-2	CASSILGQGGNGYTF